This is a list of T cell receptor beta chains from one sample in a study of molecular identifiers for immune sequencing clone quantification. TCRdb fed the PCR reads into MiXCR, producing one record per CDR3 protein. Here the sample spans around 480,000 distinct CDR3 sequences, about a fifth being singletons. The sequenced sample was naive CD8+ T cells from blood, with Jurkat cell RNA spiked in. These TCRs come from a human donor in good health. Some libraries in this study had Jurkat cell RNA spiked in. CDR3s include the opening cysteine and the closing phenylalanine or tryptophan. Fields, in order: D gene, clone size, V gene, J gene, CDR3 protein, CDR3 DNA. D genes are given only for firm matches. Clone size is not always given. Where it is, it says once, few, many or a class for expanded clones.

d_call: -
clone_size: few
v_call: TRBV5-1
j_call: TRBJ2-7
cdr3_aa: CASSFGVDYEQYF
cdr3_nt: TGCGCCAGCAGCTTCGGGGTGGACTACGAGCAGTACTTC

d_call: -
clone_size: few
v_call: TRBV7-9
j_call: TRBJ1-3
cdr3_aa: CASSPPRVERAGETIYF
cdr3_nt: TGTGCCAGCAGTCCCCCCCGCGTCGAAAGAGCAGGGGAAACCATATATTTT

d_call: -
clone_size: few
v_call: TRBV29-1
j_call: TRBJ1-2
cdr3_aa: CSVDRGEGFGGYTF
cdr3_nt: TGCAGCGTTGACAGGGGCGAGGGGTTTGGTGGCTACACCTTC

d_call: TRBD2
clone_size: -
v_call: TRBV18
j_call: TRBJ2-3
cdr3_aa: CASSPPVGAGGPRDAQYF
cdr3_nt: TGTGCCAGCTCACCACCGGTTGGCGCGGGGGGGCCCCGAGATGCGCAGTATTTT

d_call: -
clone_size: few
v_call: TRBV6-2/TRBV6-3
j_call: TRBJ2-7
cdr3_aa: CASSSLGTGYSYEQYF
cdr3_nt: TGTGCCAGCAGTTCGCTCGGGACGGGTTATTCCTACGAGCAGTACTTC

d_call: -
clone_size: -
v_call: TRBV28
j_call: TRBJ2-7
cdr3_aa: CASSPISGGPYERYF
cdr3_nt: TGTGCCAGCAGTCCAATTAGCGGAGGTCCCTACGAGCGGTACTTC

d_call: -
clone_size: -
v_call: TRBV12-3/TRBV12-4
j_call: TRBJ2-5
cdr3_aa: CASRLLGEETQYF
cdr3_nt: TGTGCCAGCAGACTACTAGGAGAAGAGACCCAGTACTTC

d_call: TRBD1
clone_size: few
v_call: TRBV14
j_call: TRBJ2-7
cdr3_aa: CASSPGHRTGVFEQYF
cdr3_nt: TGTGCCAGCAGCCCAGGGCACCGGACAGGGGTCTTTGAGCAGTACTTC

d_call: TRBD2
clone_size: many
v_call: TRBV6-5
j_call: TRBJ2-5
cdr3_aa: CASSYLAGEQETQYF
cdr3_nt: TGTGCCAGCAGTTACTTAGCGGGAGAACAAGAGACCCAGTACTTC

d_call: -
clone_size: -
v_call: TRBV9
j_call: TRBJ2-7
cdr3_aa: CASSVERGALLYEQYF
cdr3_nt: TGTGCCAGCAGCGTAGAACGGGGGGCATTACTATACGAGCAGTACTTC

d_call: -
clone_size: -
v_call: TRBV4-3
j_call: TRBJ2-7
cdr3_aa: CASSRVYPQPYEQYF
cdr3_nt: TGCGCCAGCAGCCGAGTTTACCCTCAGCCCTACGAGCAGTACTTC

d_call: -
clone_size: -
v_call: TRBV5-1
j_call: TRBJ1-1
cdr3_aa: CASSYGQSNTEAFF
cdr3_nt: TGCGCCAGCAGCTACGGACAGTCGAACACTGAAGCTTTCTTT

d_call: TRBD2
clone_size: few
v_call: TRBV30
j_call: TRBJ2-1
cdr3_aa: CAWGQGRGFNEQFF
cdr3_nt: TGTGCCTGGGGGCAAGGGCGGGGGTTTAATGAGCAGTTCTTC

d_call: -
clone_size: few
v_call: TRBV24-1
j_call: TRBJ2-7
cdr3_aa: CATSESTEYEQYF
cdr3_nt: TGTGCCACCAGTGAGAGCACAGAGTACGAGCAGTACTTC

d_call: -
clone_size: many
v_call: TRBV27
j_call: TRBJ1-6
cdr3_aa: CASSEQVASPLHF
cdr3_nt: TGTGCCAGCAGTGAACAGGTCGCTTCACCCCTCCACTTT

d_call: -
clone_size: many
v_call: TRBV6-2/TRBV6-3
j_call: TRBJ2-3
cdr3_aa: CASSYYTDTQYF
cdr3_nt: TGTGCCAGCAGCTATTACACAGATACGCAGTATTTT

d_call: -
clone_size: -
v_call: TRBV18
j_call: TRBJ1-5
cdr3_aa: CASSPPGREGNQPQHF
cdr3_nt: TGTGCCAGCTCACCACCGGGGAGGGAAGGCAATCAGCCCCAGCATTTT

d_call: TRBD2
clone_size: few
v_call: TRBV6-2/TRBV6-3
j_call: TRBJ2-7
cdr3_aa: CASSYSGAGFSYEQYF
cdr3_nt: TGTGCCAGCAGTTACTCGGGAGCGGGGTTCTCCTACGAGCAGTACTTC

d_call: TRBD1
clone_size: many
v_call: TRBV5-6
j_call: TRBJ2-7
cdr3_aa: CASSWDSYEQYF
cdr3_nt: TGTGCCAGCAGCTGGGACAGCTACGAGCAGTACTTC

d_call: -
clone_size: many
v_call: TRBV7-9
j_call: TRBJ1-1
cdr3_aa: CASSSVVGNTEAFF
cdr3_nt: TGTGCCAGCAGCTCAGTGGTCGGGAACACTGAAGCTTTCTTT

d_call: TRBD2
clone_size: few
v_call: TRBV5-4
j_call: TRBJ2-1
cdr3_aa: CASSSASGGPYEQFF
cdr3_nt: TGTGCCAGCAGCTCTGCTAGCGGGGGGCCGTATGAGCAGTTCTTC

d_call: TRBD1
clone_size: -
v_call: TRBV5-6
j_call: TRBJ1-1
cdr3_aa: CASSPRQGYGLKRNTEAFF
cdr3_nt: TGTGCCAGCAGCCCCCGACAGGGCTATGGGTTGAAGCGGAACACTGAAGCTTTCTTT

d_call: -
clone_size: once
v_call: TRBV4-1
j_call: TRBJ2-7
cdr3_aa: CASSQGGGLEQYF
cdr3_nt: TGCGCCAGCAGCCAGGGAGGAGGGCTCGAGCAGTACTTC

d_call: TRBD1
clone_size: few
v_call: TRBV12-3/TRBV12-4
j_call: TRBJ2-5
cdr3_aa: CASSSLPGTVEETQYF
cdr3_nt: TGTGCCAGCAGTTCACTCCCCGGGACAGTAGAAGAGACCCAGTACTTC

d_call: TRBD1
clone_size: -
v_call: TRBV20-1
j_call: TRBJ1-5
cdr3_aa: CSATWDRCSQPQHF
cdr3_nt: TGCAGTGCTACTTGGGACAGGTGTAGTCAGCCCCAGCATTTT

d_call: -
clone_size: -
v_call: TRBV19
j_call: TRBJ2-3
cdr3_aa: CASSIGGGLHTDTQYF
cdr3_nt: TGTGCCAGTAGTATAGGAGGGGGGCTTCACACAGATACGCAGTATTTT

d_call: -
clone_size: -
v_call: TRBV20-1
j_call: TRBJ2-7
cdr3_aa: CSARQRLNYEQYF
cdr3_nt: TGCAGTGCTAGACAGCGGTTAAACTACGAGCAGTACTTC

d_call: -
clone_size: many
v_call: TRBV9
j_call: TRBJ2-7
cdr3_aa: CASSVGAGTYEQYF
cdr3_nt: TGTGCCAGCAGCGTAGGGGCAGGAACCTACGAGCAGTACTTC

d_call: -
clone_size: -
v_call: TRBV7-9
j_call: TRBJ1-1
cdr3_aa: CASRITAGQHHQNTEAFF
cdr3_nt: TGTGCCAGCAGGATCACGGCAGGGCAACACCACCAGAACACTGAAGCTTTCTTT

d_call: TRBD2
clone_size: many
v_call: TRBV27
j_call: TRBJ2-3
cdr3_aa: CATQLAGSHTDTQYF
cdr3_nt: TGTGCCACCCAGCTAGCGGGATCACACACAGATACGCAGTATTTT

d_call: TRBD1
clone_size: -
v_call: TRBV27
j_call: TRBJ1-1
cdr3_aa: CASSLSGGVRGEAFF
cdr3_nt: TGTGCCAGCAGTTTATCAGGGGGCGTTAGGGGTGAAGCTTTCTTT

d_call: TRBD1
clone_size: -
v_call: TRBV5-3
j_call: TRBJ2-5
cdr3_aa: CAKNAGGISLETQCF
cdr3_nt: TGTGCCAAGAACGCAGGGGGCATCTCTTTGGAGACCCAGTGCTTC

d_call: TRBD1
clone_size: -
v_call: TRBV5-3
j_call: TRBJ2-1
cdr3_aa: CASSLGQECNEQFF
cdr3_nt: TGTGCCAGCAGCTTGGGACAGGAGTGCAATGAGCAGTTCTTC

d_call: TRBD1
clone_size: few
v_call: TRBV11-2
j_call: TRBJ1-1
cdr3_aa: CASSLDRGADAFF
cdr3_nt: TGTGCCAGCAGCTTGGACAGGGGCGCAGATGCTTTCTTT

d_call: -
clone_size: few
v_call: TRBV6-2/TRBV6-3
j_call: TRBJ2-7
cdr3_aa: CASSYDERYPNEQYF
cdr3_nt: TGTGCCAGCAGTTATGACGAGCGGTACCCCAACGAGCAGTACTTC

d_call: -
clone_size: many
v_call: TRBV20-1
j_call: TRBJ2-7
cdr3_aa: CSAPSSGPYEQYF
cdr3_nt: TGCAGTGCCCCCAGCTCCGGGCCCTACGAGCAGTACTTC

d_call: -
clone_size: few
v_call: TRBV3-1
j_call: TRBJ2-7
cdr3_aa: CASSQDSTRYEQYF
cdr3_nt: TGTGCCAGCAGCCAAGATAGTACCCGCTACGAGCAGTACTTC

d_call: -
clone_size: many
v_call: TRBV5-1
j_call: TRBJ2-7
cdr3_aa: CASSLAPRDLHYEQYF
cdr3_nt: TGCGCCAGCAGCTTGGCCCCACGCGATCTCCACTACGAGCAGTACTTC

d_call: -
clone_size: -
v_call: TRBV4-1
j_call: TRBJ1-4
cdr3_aa: CASSQALRVALEKLFF
cdr3_nt: TGCGCCAGCAGCCAAGCTCTACGAGTAGCATTGGAAAAACTGTTTTTT

d_call: TRBD1
clone_size: once
v_call: TRBV13
j_call: TRBJ2-5
cdr3_aa: CASSLGPPAGGHETQYF
cdr3_nt: TGTGCCAGCAGCTTAGGCCCCCCTGCAGGGGGCCACGAGACCCAGTACTTC

d_call: TRBD2
clone_size: many
v_call: TRBV28
j_call: TRBJ2-5
cdr3_aa: CASSGSGRGETQYF
cdr3_nt: TGTGCCAGCAGTGGTAGCGGGAGAGGTGAGACCCAGTACTTC

d_call: TRBD2
clone_size: -
v_call: TRBV19
j_call: TRBJ2-3
cdr3_aa: CASSNIGTSGFTDTQYF
cdr3_nt: TGTGCCAGTAGCAACATAGGGACTAGCGGGTTTACAGATACGCAGTATTTT

d_call: -
clone_size: many
v_call: TRBV28
j_call: TRBJ1-5
cdr3_aa: CASSFRFQPQHF
cdr3_nt: TGTGCCAGCAGTTTTCGGTTTCAGCCCCAGCATTTT

d_call: TRBD2
clone_size: few
v_call: TRBV12-3/TRBV12-4
j_call: TRBJ2-2
cdr3_aa: CASNPTSGGAAGELFF
cdr3_nt: TGTGCCAGCAACCCAACTAGCGGGGGGGCCGCCGGGGAGCTGTTTTTT

d_call: -
clone_size: many
v_call: TRBV18
j_call: TRBJ2-7
cdr3_aa: CASSPPRGPYEQYF
cdr3_nt: TGTGCCAGCTCACCACCGCGGGGACCCTACGAGCAGTACTTC

d_call: -
clone_size: many
v_call: TRBV7-9
j_call: TRBJ1-6
cdr3_aa: CASSSSGPGEPPLHF
cdr3_nt: TGTGCCAGCAGCTCATCCGGGCCCGGTGAACCACCCCTCCACTTT

d_call: -
clone_size: -
v_call: TRBV4-3
j_call: TRBJ1-2
cdr3_aa: CASSQEWKPALPYGYTF
cdr3_nt: TGCGCCAGCAGCCAAGAATGGAAGCCGGCGCTACCCTATGGCTACACCTTC

d_call: -
clone_size: once
v_call: TRBV28
j_call: TRBJ1-4
cdr3_aa: CASSLWGDFTPSDEKLFF
cdr3_nt: TGTGCCAGCAGTTTATGGGGGGACTTTACTCCATCTGATGAAAAACTGTTTTTT

d_call: -
clone_size: -
v_call: TRBV15
j_call: TRBJ2-3
cdr3_aa: CATSRDLAGLSTDTQYF
cdr3_nt: TGTGCCACCAGCAGAGATCTGGCAGGGCTATCCACAGATACGCAGTATTTT

d_call: -
clone_size: few
v_call: TRBV6-6
j_call: TRBJ1-2
cdr3_aa: CASRPLGSSSNYGYTF
cdr3_nt: TGTGCCAGCAGGCCTTTGGGCAGCTCGTCTAACTATGGCTACACCTTC

d_call: -
clone_size: few
v_call: TRBV12-5
j_call: TRBJ2-6
cdr3_aa: CASGLGQGSIGANVLTF
cdr3_nt: TGTGCTAGTGGTTTGGGGCAGGGTTCCATTGGGGCCAACGTCCTGACTTTC

d_call: -
clone_size: many
v_call: TRBV29-1
j_call: TRBJ2-7
cdr3_aa: CSAPDIWTYEQYF
cdr3_nt: TGCAGCGCCCCGGACATATGGACCTACGAGCAGTACTTC